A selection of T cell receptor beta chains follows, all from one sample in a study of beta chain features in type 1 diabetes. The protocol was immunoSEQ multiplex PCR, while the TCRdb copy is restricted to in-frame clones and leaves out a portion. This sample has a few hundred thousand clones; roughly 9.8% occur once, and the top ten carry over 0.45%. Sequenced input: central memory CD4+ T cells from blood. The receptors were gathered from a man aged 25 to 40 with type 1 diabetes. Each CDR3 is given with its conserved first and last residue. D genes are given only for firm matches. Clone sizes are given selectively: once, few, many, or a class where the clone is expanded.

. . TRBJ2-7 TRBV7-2 CASSQGSRDASYEQYF TGTGCCAGCAGCCAGGGTAGTAGGGACGCCTCCTACGAGCAGTACTTC
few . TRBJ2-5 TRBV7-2 CASSLAALPSQETQYF TGTGCCAGCAGCTTAGCGGCGCTTCCATCCCAAGAGACCCAGTACTTC
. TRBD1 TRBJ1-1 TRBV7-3 CASSPQGGNGEAFF TGTGCCAGCAGCCCACAGGGGGGCAACGGAGAAGCTTTCTTT
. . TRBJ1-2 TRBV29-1 CSVPGGGRAYGYTF TGCAGCGTCCCCGGGGGGGGCAGGGCCTATGGCTACACCTTC
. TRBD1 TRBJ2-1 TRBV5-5 CASRLGQNNEQFF TGTGCCAGCAGATTGGGACAGAACAATGAGCAGTTCTTC
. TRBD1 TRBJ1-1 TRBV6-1 CASSRTQGYSAFF TGTGCCAGCAGTCGAACACAGGGGTACTCAGCTTTCTTT
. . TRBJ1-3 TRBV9 CASGRSSSGNTIYF TGTGCCAGCGGCAGGTCAAGCTCTGGAAACACCATATATTTT
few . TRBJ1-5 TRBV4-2 CASSRYDQPQHF TGTGCCAGCAGTAGATACGATCAGCCCCAGCATTTT
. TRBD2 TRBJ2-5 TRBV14 CASGSGKQYF TGTGCCAGTGGTAGCGGGAAACAGTACTTC
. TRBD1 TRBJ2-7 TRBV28 CASRDRGRGGQYF TGTGCCAGCAGGGACAGGGGAAGGGGTGGGCAGTACTTC
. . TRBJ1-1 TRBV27 CASSLERVNTEAFF TGTGCCAGCAGTTTGGAGAGAGTTAACACTGAAGCTTTCTTT
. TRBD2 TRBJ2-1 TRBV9 CASSGGGLATEQFF TGTGCCAGCAGCGGAGGGGGACTAGCCACTGAGCAGTTCTTC
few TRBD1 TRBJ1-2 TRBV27 CASSLRRLGQGAPFHGYTF TGTGCCAGCAGTTTACGGCGTCTGGGACAGGGGGCCCCATTTCATGGCTACACCTTC
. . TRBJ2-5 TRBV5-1 CASSLISQETQYF TGCGCCAGCAGCTTGATATCCCAAGAGACCCAGTACTTC
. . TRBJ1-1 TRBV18 CASSPSQGTEAFF TGTGCCAGCTCACCCTCACAGGGAACTGAAGCTTTCTTT
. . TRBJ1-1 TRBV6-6 CASSYNSETEAFF TGTGCCAGCAGTTACAACAGCGAGACTGAAGCTTTCTTT
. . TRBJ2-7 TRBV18 CASSPRQSYEQYF TGTGCCAGCTCACCACGGCAGTCCTACGAGCAGTACTTC
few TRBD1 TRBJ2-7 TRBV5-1 CASSLIRGQGSYEQYF TGCGCCAGCAGCTTGATACGTGGACAGGGTAGCTACGAGCAGTACTTC